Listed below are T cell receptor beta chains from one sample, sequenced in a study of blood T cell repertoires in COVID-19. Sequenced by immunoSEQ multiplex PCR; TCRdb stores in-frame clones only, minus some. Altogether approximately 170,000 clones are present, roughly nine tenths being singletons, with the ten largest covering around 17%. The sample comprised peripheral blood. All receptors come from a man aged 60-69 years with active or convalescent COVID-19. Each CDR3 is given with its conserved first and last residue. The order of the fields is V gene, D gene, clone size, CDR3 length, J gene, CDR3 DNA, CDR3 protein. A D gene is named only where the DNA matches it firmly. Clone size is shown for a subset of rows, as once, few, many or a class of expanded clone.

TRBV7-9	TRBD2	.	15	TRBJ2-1	TGTGCCAGCAGCTTAGGGACTAGCGGGGTTGATGAGCAGTTCTTC	CASSLGTSGVDEQFF
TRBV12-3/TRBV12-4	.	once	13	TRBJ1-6	TGTGCCAGCAGTCAGGGGAGTGCGGCACCCCTCCACTTT	CASSQGSAAPLHF
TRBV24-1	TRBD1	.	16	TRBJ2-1	TGTGCCACCAGTGATACCGACAGGGGGGGCTACAATGAGCAGTTCTTC	CATSDTDRGGYNEQFF
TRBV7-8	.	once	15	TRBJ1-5	TGTGCCAGCAGCTTACCGGGACTGCCAAATCAGCCCCAGCATTTT	CASSLPGLPNQPQHF
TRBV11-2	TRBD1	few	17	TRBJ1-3	TGTGCCAGCAGCACCCGGGGGGACAGGGGAGCTGGAAACACCATATATTTT	CASSTRGDRGAGNTIYF
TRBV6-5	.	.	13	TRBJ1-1	TGTGCCCTGCAGCTAGATGTGAACACTGAAGCTTTCTTT	CALQLDVNTEAFF
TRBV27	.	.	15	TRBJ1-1	TGTGCCAGCAGCCCCGATGAAGACAGCTACACTGAAGCTTTCTTT	CASSPDEDSYTEAFF
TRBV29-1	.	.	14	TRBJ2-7	TGCAGCGTTAGAGTAAATGGTAGGAGCTACGAGCAGTACTTC	CSVRVNGRSYEQYF
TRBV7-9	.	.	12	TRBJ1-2	TGTGCCAGCAGCCGTCAGGGGAGTGGCTACACCTTC	CASSRQGSGYTF
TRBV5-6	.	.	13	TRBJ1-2	TGTGCCAGCAATTCAGGGGCTCCTTATGGCTACACCTTC	CASNSGAPYGYTF
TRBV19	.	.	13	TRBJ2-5	TGTGCCAGTAGTATGGCTCCTCAAGAGACCCAGTACTTC	CASSMAPQETQYF
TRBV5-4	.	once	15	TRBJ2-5	TGTGCCAGCAGCTCCCGGGCGGGACTCCAAGAGACCCAGTACTTC	CASSSRAGLQETQYF
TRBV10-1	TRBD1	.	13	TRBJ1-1	TGCGCCAGCAGGTCAGACAGGGTCACTGAAGCTTTCTTT	CASRSDRVTEAFF
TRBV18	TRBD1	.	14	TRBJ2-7	TGTGCCAGCTCACCAGGACAGGGGAGCGACGAGCAGTACTTC	CASSPGQGSDEQYF
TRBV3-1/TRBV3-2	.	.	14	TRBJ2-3	TGTGCCAGCAGCCAAGACTTAGCAACAGATACGCAGTATTTT	CASSQDLATDTQYF
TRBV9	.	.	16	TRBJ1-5	TGTGCCAGCAGCCCCGACGGGGGGATTGGCAATCAGCCCCAGCATTTT	CASSPDGGIGNQPQHF
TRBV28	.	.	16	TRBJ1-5	TGTGCCAGCAGTCCCTTTGGGGGGGGCGACAATCAGCCCCAGCATTTT	CASSPFGGGDNQPQHF
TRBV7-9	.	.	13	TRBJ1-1	TGTGCCAGCAGCCAAACAGGGTTACCTGAAGCTTTCTTT	CASSQTGLPEAFF
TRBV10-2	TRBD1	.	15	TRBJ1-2	TGCGCCAGCACGCCGTCCGGGACAGGGCTCTATGGCTACACCTTC	CASTPSGTGLYGYTF
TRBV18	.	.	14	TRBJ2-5	TGTGCCAGCTCACCATCCCTGTACCAAGAGACCCAGTACTTC	CASSPSLYQETQYF
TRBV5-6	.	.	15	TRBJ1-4	TGTGCCAGCAGCTTGGTGGGCCAGGCAATTGAAAAACTGTTTTTT	CASSLVGQAIEKLFF
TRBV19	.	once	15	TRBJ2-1	TGTGCCAGTAGTATTTTTGGCGCGACAGCCGCGGAGCAGTTCTTC	CASSIFGATAAEQFF
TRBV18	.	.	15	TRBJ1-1	TGTGCCAGCTCACCACCCTCGGGGGGTGGCACTGAAGCTTTCTTT	CASSPPSGGGTEAFF
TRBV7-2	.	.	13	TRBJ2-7	TGTGCCAGCAGCCGACTATTCCTCTACGAGCAGTACTTC	CASSRLFLYEQYF
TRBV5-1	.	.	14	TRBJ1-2	TGCGCCAGCAGCTTGGTAGGGGACTCAAATGGCTACACCTTC	CASSLVGDSNGYTF
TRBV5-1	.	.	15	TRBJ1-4	TGCGCCAGCCGGAGGGAGGGGAAGTCTAATGAAAAACTGTTTTTT	CASRREGKSNEKLFF
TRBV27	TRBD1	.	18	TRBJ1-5	TGTGCCAGCAGTTCCTCAGACAGGGTAGTTTATAGCAATCAGCCCCAGCATTTT	CASSSSDRVVYSNQPQHF
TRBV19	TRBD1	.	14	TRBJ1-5	TGTGCCAGTAGGAAGGACAGGGGGGATCAGCCCCAGCATTTT	CASRKDRGDQPQHF
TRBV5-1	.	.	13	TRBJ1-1	TGCGCCAGCAGCTGGAAGTGGACAGATGAAGCTTTCTTT	CASSWKWTDEAFF
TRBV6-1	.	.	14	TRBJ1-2	TGTGCCAGCAGTGAAGCCAGGGTCTCCAGCGGCTACACCTTC	CASSEARVSSGYTF
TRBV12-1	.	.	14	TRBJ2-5	TGTGCCAGCAGCCGGGTCCTATTCCAAGAGACCCAGTACTTC	CASSRVLFQETQYF
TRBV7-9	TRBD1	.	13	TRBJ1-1	TGTGCCAGCAGCCCCAGACAGGGGACTGAAGCTTTCTTT	CASSPRQGTEAFF
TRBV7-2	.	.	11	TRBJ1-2	.	CASSLVGGGSF
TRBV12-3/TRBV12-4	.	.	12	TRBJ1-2	TGTGCCAGCAGTTACAGGGTGGGCGGCTACACCTTC	CASSYRVGGYTF
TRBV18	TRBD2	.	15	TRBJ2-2	TGTGCCAGCTCACCGGGAGCGGGAGATGTCGGGGAGCTGTTTTTT	CASSPGAGDVGELFF
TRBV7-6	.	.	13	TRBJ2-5	TGTGCCAGCACCGAGGACTCTCAAGAGACCCAGTACTTC	CASTEDSQETQYF
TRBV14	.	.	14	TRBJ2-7	TGTGCCAGCAGCCGCAACAGGGTCTCCTACGAGCAGTACTTC	CASSRNRVSYEQYF
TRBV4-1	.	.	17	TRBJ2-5	TGCGCCAGCAGCCAAGTTTACCCCACTCTGTACCAAGAGACCCAGTACTTC	CASSQVYPTLYQETQYF
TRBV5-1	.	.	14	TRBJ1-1	TGCGCCAGCAGCTTGGTGGACAGAGACACTGAAGCTTTCTTT	CASSLVDRDTEAFF
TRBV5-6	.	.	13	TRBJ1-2	TGTGCCAGCAGCTTGGAACAGAACTATGGCTACACCTTC	CASSLEQNYGYTF